Listed here are 17 T cell receptor beta chains from one sample, sequenced in a study of CD8 T cells in ankylosing spondylitis. Notes on the study in general: Apparently characteristic of ankylosing spondylitis blood was a TCR beta motif (about 8 highly homologous variants).

Antigens for these TCRs are unknown. One entry per CDR3 protein results from TCRdb running MiXCR on the 5' RACE reads. Here the sample spans just under 550,000 distinct CDR3 sequences, roughly 13% being singletons. Sequencing input: blood, either unsorted or a sorted T cell fraction (not recorded which). Every receptor here comes from a male donor with ankylosing spondylitis.

This clonotype was seen a handful of times. V and J are TRBV7-2 and TRBJ1-1; D is unclear. CDR1 is SGHTA, CDR2 FQGNSA, per germline. This CDR3 comprises 15 residues. V was clipped by 2 bases and J by 4 bases, with 14 bases between them. DNA for the CDR3: TGTGCCAGCAGCTTACGTCTGGGGATCGGCACTGAAGCTTTCTTT. Translated: CASSLRLGIGTEAFF.

The chain links TRBV29-1 to TRBJ2-1, with 14 bases fitting TRBD2. This CDR3 region has 14 residues. Germline V gives CDR1 SQVTM, CDR2 ANQGSEA. Trimming cost V 6 bases and J 7 bases; bases outside gene matches: 5. The CDR3, as DNA: TGCAGCGTAAGGGGACTAGCGGGAGTTAATGAGCAGTTCTTC. This codes for CSVRGLAGVNEQFF.

This clonotype showed up many times. The rearrangement joins TRBV12-3 or TRBV12-4 to TRBJ2-1; D is possibly TRBD2 (5 bases). The CDR3 is 14 amino acids. V was cut by 5 bases and J by 4 bases, with 12 bases left in between. In nucleotides, the CDR3 is TGTGCCAGCAGTCCCGGGGTACCGTACAATGAGCAGTTCTTC. It codes for CASSPGVPYNEQFF.

The chain carries TRBV5-6 and TRBJ2-6, with D unclear. The CDR3 consists of 15 residues. The V end was cut by 0 bases, the J end by 8 bases, with 12 bases between. The V gene's germline CDR1 is SGHDT and CDR2 YYEEEE. The CDR3: CASSLVSGWSNVLTF. The CDR3 region has the DNA TGTGCCAGCAGCTTGGTTTCTGGTTGGTCCAACGTCCTGACTTTC.

The chain recombines TRBV27 with TRBJ2-7, with D tentatively TRBD2 (6 bases). The CDR3 is 17 residues long. V was cut by 2 bases and J by 3 bases, with 20 bases left in between. Per germline, CDR1 MNHEY and CDR2 SMNVEV (reference sequence). CDR3 in DNA: TGTGCCAGCAGTTTAACTCCCCTGGGCGCGGGACTCTACGAGCAGTACGTC. Amino acids: CASSLTPLGAGLYEQYV.

The V gene is TRBV5-1, the J gene TRBJ2-2; D tentatively fits TRBD1 or TRBD2 (6 bases each). This CDR3 spans 15 amino acids. Looked up from germline, CDR1 is SGHRS and CDR2 is YFSETQ. V was pared by 3 bases and J by 4 bases, with 13 bases between. The CDR3 region has the DNA TGCGCCAGCAGCTGGGGGGACATTTCCACCGGGGAGCTGTTTTTT. It yields the protein CASSWGDISTGELFF.

J is TRBJ1-5 and V is TRBV2; a weak D match, TRBD1 (5 bases). From germline, CDR1 is SNHLY and CDR2 FYNNEI. V lost 7 bases and J 5 bases, leaving 15 bases between the germline ends. This CDR3 region has 14 residues. Here the CDR3 reads CASTGSHFDQPQHF. In nucleotides, the CDR3 is TGTGCCAGCACAGGGTCCCATTTCGATCAGCCCCAGCATTTT. The full variable domain, with the rest looked up from reference TRBV2 and TRBJ1-5, is EPEVTQTPSHQVTQMGQEVILRCVPISNHLYFYWYRQILGQKVEFLVSFYNNEISEKSEIFDDQFSVERPDGSNFTLKIRSTKLEDSAMYFCASTGSHFDQPQHFGDGTRLSIL.

The chain combines TRBV18 with TRBJ2-1, with no clear D. This CDR3 comprises 15 residues. The V gene lost 2 bases and the J gene lost 0 bases, with 8 bases spanning the gap. Germline CDR1 is KGHSH and CDR2 is LQKENI. The CDR3 here is CASSPASLSYNEQFF. The CDR3 DNA is TGTGCCAGCTCACCAGCGAGCCTCTCCTACAATGAGCAGTTCTTC.

V gene TRBV6-5 combines with J gene TRBJ2-5, with 12 bases matching TRBD2. Trimming at V came to 3 bases and at J to 5 bases, leaving 4 bases not matched to a gene. The germline CDR1 and CDR2 sequences are MNHEY and SVGAGI. This CDR3 contains 15 residues. The CDR3 DNA sequence: TGTGCCAGCAGTTATCGGGGACTAGCGGGCGAGACCCAGTACTTC. Translating it yields CASSYRGLAGETQYF.

V usage is TRBV24-1 and J usage is TRBJ1-2; D remains unclear. Trimming shortened V by 7 bases and J by 5 bases, and 16 bases separated the two germline ends. CDR1 KGHDR and CDR2 SFDVKD come from the germline V gene. The CDR3 covers 14 residues. The CDR3 DNA follows: TGTGCCACCAGCGGTTCGACGGGATCATATGGCTACACCTTC. This gives the protein CATSGSTGSYGYTF.

The V gene is TRBV12-3 or TRBV12-4, the J gene TRBJ1-2, with no clear D. V was pared by 7 bases and J by 6 bases, with 9 bases between. The CDR3 spans 11 residues. Here the CDR3 DNA reads TGTGCCAGCATGCTCTACAATGGCTACACCTTC. This gives the protein CASMLYNGYTF.

The chain employs TRBV4-2 and TRBJ2-7; 8 nucleotides line up with TRBD2. V gave up 0 bases and J gave up 1 base; unmatched junction bases: 5. This CDR3 region has 16 residues. Germline assignment: CDR1 LGHNA and CDR2 YNFKEQ. Here the CDR3 reads CASSQDRLAQSYEQYF. CDR3 nucleotide sequence: TGTGCCAGCAGCCAAGACCGACTAGCGCAGTCCTACGAGCAGTACTTC.

The rearrangement links TRBV5-1 to TRBJ1-4; D not certain. The CDR3 loop spans 14 amino acids. V shed 4 bases and J shed 8 bases, with 15 bases lying between them. Per the germline V gene, CDR1 is SGHRS and CDR2 is YFSETQ. CDR3 amino acids: CASSQGPSGEKLFF. In DNA, the CDR3 is TGCGCCAGCAGCCAAGGGCCCTCCGGAGAAAAACTGTTTTTT.

A few counts support this clonotype. This chain uses TRBV4-2 with TRBJ1-5; weak D call: TRBD1 (6 bases). Germline-derived CDR1 and CDR2 are LGHNA and YNFKEQ. The CDR3 contains 16 residues. Trimming left V 5 bases short and J 4 bases short, with 18 bases between. The CDR3 protein is CASSATGSDGNQPQHF. DNA of the CDR3: TGTGCCAGCAGCGCTACAGGGAGTGATGGGAATCAGCCCCAGCATTTT.

In this sample, this clonotype turned up a few times. The chain is built from TRBV5-6 and TRBJ1-1; 7 bases are shared with TRBD1. Trimming took 6 bases from V and 6 from J; bases not matched to a gene: 11. CDR3 size: 14 residues. Germline-derived CDR1 and CDR2 are SGHDT and YYEEEE. CDR3 DNA sequence: TGTGCCAGCACCGAACGACAGGGAATGGCTGAAGCTTTCTTT. This gives the protein CASTERQGMAEAFF.

The chain uses TRBV5-1 and TRBJ2-2; 11 bases match TRBD2. V shed 3 bases and J 4 bases; nucleotides not matched to a gene: 5. CDR1 is SGHRS, CDR2 YFSETQ, per germline. The CDR3 is 16 amino acids. The CDR3 sequence: CASSSRLAGSTGELFF. In DNA, the CDR3 is TGCGCCAGCAGCTCCAGACTAGCGGGGTCCACCGGGGAGCTGTTTTTT.

This clonotype was seen a few times. The V and J genes are TRBV10-3 and TRBJ2-5, with TRBD2 matching 11 bases. Per germline, CDR1 ENHRY and CDR2 SYGVKD. The trim removed 3 bases at V and 4 bases at J, leaving 13 bases unmatched. The CDR3 loop spans 18 amino acids. The CDR3 is CAISDPTSGKGALETQYF. The CDR3 coding sequence is TGTGCCATCAGTGATCCGACTAGCGGGAAAGGGGCATTAGAGACCCAGTACTTC.